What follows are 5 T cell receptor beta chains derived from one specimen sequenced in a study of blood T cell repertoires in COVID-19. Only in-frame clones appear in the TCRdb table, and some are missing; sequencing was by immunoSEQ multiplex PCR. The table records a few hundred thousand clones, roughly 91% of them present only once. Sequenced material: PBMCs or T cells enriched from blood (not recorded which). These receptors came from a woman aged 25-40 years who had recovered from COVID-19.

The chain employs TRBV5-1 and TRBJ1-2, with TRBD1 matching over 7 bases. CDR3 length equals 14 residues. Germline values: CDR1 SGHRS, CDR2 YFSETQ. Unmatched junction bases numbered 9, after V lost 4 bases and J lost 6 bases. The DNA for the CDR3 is TGCGCCAGCAGCGGGATACAGGGGCCCAATGGCTACACCTTC. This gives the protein CASSGIQGPNGYTF.

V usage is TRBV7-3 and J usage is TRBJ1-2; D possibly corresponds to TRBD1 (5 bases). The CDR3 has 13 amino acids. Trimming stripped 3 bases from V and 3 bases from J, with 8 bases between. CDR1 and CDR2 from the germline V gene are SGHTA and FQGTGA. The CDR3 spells CASSLGRDYGYTF. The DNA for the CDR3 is TGTGCCAGCAGCTTGGGCAGGGACTATGGCTACACCTTC.

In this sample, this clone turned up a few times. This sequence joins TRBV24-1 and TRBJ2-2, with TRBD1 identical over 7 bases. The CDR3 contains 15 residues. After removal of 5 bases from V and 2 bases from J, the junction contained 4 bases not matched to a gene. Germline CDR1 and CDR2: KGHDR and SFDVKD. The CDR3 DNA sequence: TGTGCCACCAGTGTCCGGGACAGTAACACCGGGGAGCTGTTTTTT. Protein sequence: CATSVRDSNTGELFF.

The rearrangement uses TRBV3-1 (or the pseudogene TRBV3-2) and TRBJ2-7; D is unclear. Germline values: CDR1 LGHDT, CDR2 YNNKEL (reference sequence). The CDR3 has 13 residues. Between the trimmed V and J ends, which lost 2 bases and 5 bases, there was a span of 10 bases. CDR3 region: CASSQISVNEQYF. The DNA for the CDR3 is TGTGCCAGCAGCCAAATCTCAGTCAACGAGCAGTACTTC.

CDR3 nucleotide sequence: TGCGCCAGCAGCTTGGGGGGAACTAGCCACCTCCCCTACGAGCAGTACTTC. It codes for CASSLGGTSHLPYEQYF. The chain recombines TRBV5-1 with TRBJ2-7; D perhaps matches TRBD2 (6 bases). The CDR3 totals 17 residues. The V gene's germline CDR1 is SGHRS and CDR2 YFSETQ. The germline V and J ends were trimmed by 0 bases and 2 bases, with 18 bases remaining between them.